The 14 T cell receptor beta chains below were found in one sample sequenced in a study of blood T cell repertoires in COVID-19. Clones were sequenced by immunoSEQ multiplex PCR, and TCRdb holds only the in-frame ones, with some missing. The table shows about 120,000 clones, with 90% occurring only once. The sample comprised peripheral blood. These receptors originate from a woman aged 60 to 75 with COVID-19, enrolled during active disease.

This chain uses TRBV25-1 with TRBJ2-7, with D perhaps TRBD1 (5 bases). CDR3 length: 15 residues. The germline V and J ends were trimmed by 1 base and 0 bases, with 10 bases remaining between them. The germline V gene encodes CDR1 MGHDK and CDR2 SYGVNS. CDR3 bases: TGTGCCAGCAGTGAATTACTGCAGGGCTCCTACGAGCAGTACTTC. This translates into CASSELLQGSYEQYF.

This chain uses TRBV3-1 (or the pseudogene TRBV3-2) with TRBJ2-5, with TRBD2 matching 10 bases. CDR1 is LGHDT and CDR2 is YNNKEL in the germline V gene (reference sequence). V dropped 1 base and J dropped 1; count of bases not matched to a gene: 6. The CDR3 is 17 amino acids. Here the CDR3 reads CASSQGLLAGVQETQYF. The CDR3 nucleotides are TGTGCCAGCAGCCAAGGTCTTCTAGCGGGGGTCCAAGAGACCCAGTACTTC.

This chain joins TRBV19 and TRBJ2-3, with TRBD1 identical over 7 bases. The J segment lost 2 bases and the V segment lost 5 bases, leaving 10 bases of the junction unmatched. This CDR3 spans 16 amino acids. From germline, CDR1 is LNHDA and CDR2 SQIVND (reference sequence). Written as DNA, the CDR3 is TGTGCCAGTAGTCTGCACTTAGGACAGGACACAGATACGCAGTATTTT. Translated: CASSLHLGQDTDTQYF.

Turning to this clone: Other DNA sequences in the sample encode the same CDR3. This sequence joins TRBV25-1 and TRBJ2-5; TRBD1 matches 8 bases. The germline V gene encodes CDR1 MGHDK and CDR2 SYGVNS. The V and J ends lost 5 bases and 5 bases, in that order; junction bases with no gene match: 4. The CDR3 is 13 residues long. The CDR3 DNA reads TGTGCCAGCAGTCGAAGGACAGGGGAGACCCAGTACTTC. This gives the protein CASSRRTGETQYF.

This rearrangement joins TRBV6-5 to TRBJ1-4, with D perhaps matching TRBD1 (6 bases). V was cut by 3 bases and J by 6 bases, with 11 bases left in between. CDR1 and CDR2 (germline): MNHEY, SVGAGI. The CDR3 length is 14 residues. CDR3 nucleotide sequence: TGTGCCAGCAGTTATGGGGGCCCTGATGAAAAACTGTTTTTT. Protein sequence: CASSYGGPDEKLFF.

There are a few counts of this clone. The chain combines TRBV7-9 with TRBJ2-7; D gene unclear. The CDR3 loop spans 13 amino acids. Germline lookup yields CDR1 SEHNR and CDR2 FQNEAQ (reference sequence). With 2 bases removed from V and 4 bases from J, the gap between germline ends came to 9 bases. The CDR3, as DNA: TGTGCCAGCAGCTTAACCACGAGATACGAGCAGTACTTC. Amino acids: CASSLTTRYEQYF.

This chain joins TRBV2 and TRBJ1-4, with D unclear. This CDR3 contains 16 residues. V was trimmed by 0 bases and J by 4 bases, leaving 12 bases between them. Germline-derived CDR1 and CDR2 are SNHLY and FYNNEI. CDR3 in DNA: TGTGCCAGCAGTGAAGCCATTTGGGAGGGTAATGAAAAACTGTTTTTT. Translating it yields CASSEAIWEGNEKLFF.

The chain has TRBV4-3 and TRBJ1-1, with TRBD1 identical over 11 bases. The V segment lost 0 bases and the J segment 4 bases; nucleotides outside the gene matches: 13. The CDR3 loop spans 19 amino acids. Germline CDR1 and CDR2: LGHNA and YSLEER. The CDR3 region has the DNA TGCGCCAGCAGCCAAGATCGCATCCCGGACAGGGGGCCGGGCACTGAAGCTTTCTTT. It yields the protein CASSQDRIPDRGPGTEAFF.

J is TRBJ1-2 and V is TRBV4-3; D remains unclear. The CDR3 has 15 amino acids. Germline assignment: CDR1 LGHNA and CDR2 YSLEER. Trimming took off 0 bases at V and 4 bases at J, with 12 bases between the two ends. The CDR3 loop reads CASSQDLGRSYGYTF. The CDR3 nucleotides are TGCGCCAGCAGCCAAGATTTGGGCCGAAGCTATGGCTACACCTTC.

The sample holds one count of this clone. The V and J genes are TRBV20-1 and TRBJ2-7; D is unresolved. Per the germline V gene, CDR1 is DFQATT and CDR2 is SNEGSKA (reference sequence). CDR3 length equals 12 residues. V was cut by 3 bases and J by 3 bases, with 9 bases left in between. CDR3 amino acids: CSASPLFYEQYF. As DNA, the CDR3 is TGCAGTGCTAGTCCCTTATTCTACGAGCAGTACTTC.

CDR3 sequence (DNA): TGTGCCAGCGGACCGACTAGCCGAAGCACAGATACGCAGTATTTT. Protein sequence: CASGPTSRSTDTQYF. The V call is TRBV6-5, the J call TRBJ2-3; 7 bases fit TRBD2. Per germline, CDR1 MNHEY and CDR2 SVGAGI. J lost 0 bases, V lost 8 bases, and 8 bases had no gene match. The CDR3 consists of 15 residues.

V and J are TRBV9 and TRBJ1-6; 9 bases are a match to TRBD1. The CDR3 covers 17 residues. Germline CDR1 SGDLS, CDR2 YYNGEE. The trim removed 0 bases at V and 7 bases at J, leaving 8 bases unmatched. CDR3 loop: CASSVDPGTGRNSPLHF. CDR3 in DNA: TGTGCCAGCAGCGTAGATCCCGGGACAGGGAGGAATTCACCCCTCCACTTT.

This clone showed up just once. V usage is TRBV6-5 and J usage is TRBJ1-4; 7 bases line up with TRBD1. Germline CDR1 MNHEY, CDR2 SVGAGI. J gave up 7 bases and V 2 bases, and 4 bases lay outside the gene matches. The CDR3 runs 14 residues. Here the CDR3 DNA reads TGTGCCAGCAGTTACCGACAGGGTGGTGAAAAACTGTTTTTT. Protein product: CASSYRQGGEKLFF.

The chain uses TRBV7-9 and TRBJ2-5; 8 nucleotides match TRBD1. The CDR3 sequence is 19 residues long. After removal of 5 bases from V and 5 bases from J, the junction contained 22 bases not matched to a gene. Looked up from germline, CDR1 is SEHNR and CDR2 is FQNEAQ (reference sequence). The CDR3 is CASSPGGEGVLGASETQYF. CDR3 coding DNA: TGTGCCAGCAGCCCAGGGGGCGAGGGAGTACTCGGTGCCTCGGAGACCCAGTACTTC.